The next 29 T cell receptor beta chains were all read from a single sample in a study of cytomegalovirus exposure and HLA in healthy donors. PCR used 60 Vbeta primers and 13 Jbeta primers. Assay: immunoSEQ multiplex PCR; the TCRdb copy retains only in-frame clones and omits some. This sample has around 78,000 clones; around 85% occur once, and the top ten carry about 2.4%. The sample was PBMCs. These TCRs come from a woman in her forties or fifties in good health and CMV-seronegative.

The rearrangement links TRBV7-8 to TRBJ1-1; D possibly corresponds to TRBD1 (5 bases). Trimming left V 6 bases short and J 1 base short, with 9 bases between. CDR3 size: 13 residues. Per the germline V gene, CDR1 is SGHVS and CDR2 is FQNEAQ. The DNA of the CDR3 is TGTGCCAGCAGTTCCGACAGGAACACTGAAGCTTTCTTT. This gives the protein CASSSDRNTEAFF.

This chain links TRBV28 with TRBJ2-1, with 10 nucleotides matching TRBD1. The CDR3 runs to 15 residues. The V gene's germline CDR1 is MDHEN and CDR2 SYDVKM. The junction had 9 bases not matched to a gene; V was cut back by 5 bases and J by 8 bases. CDR3 bases: TGTGCCAGCAGTCTTGACAGGGGGCATCGGGATGAGCAGTTCTTC. Protein product: CASSLDRGHRDEQFF.

The chain is built from TRBV5-1 and TRBJ2-2, with a possible D match to TRBD1 (6 bases). This CDR3 comprises 16 residues. The germline V gene has CDR1 SGHRS and CDR2 YFSETQ. The V gene lost 5 bases and the J gene lost 0 bases, with 14 bases spanning the gap. The CDR3 is CASRYSGAANTGELFF. The CDR3 DNA reads as TGCGCCAGCAGATATTCAGGGGCAGCGAACACCGGGGAGCTGTTTTTT.

The J gene is TRBJ1-1, the V gene TRBV9; D not resolved. The CDR3 sequence is 13 residues long. V shed 0 bases and J shed 1 base, with 4 bases lying between them. CDR1 and CDR2 (germline): SGDLS, YYNGEE. CDR3 protein: CASSVGANTEAFF. Written as DNA, the CDR3 is TGTGCCAGCAGCGTAGGAGCGAACACTGAAGCTTTCTTT.

The CDR3 coding sequence is TGTGCCAGTCAGGGCGCTAATAGCAATCAGCCCCAGCATTTT. Its translation: CASQGANSNQPQHF. V is TRBV6-5 and J is TRBJ1-5, with a possible D match to TRBD1 (5 bases). The V gene's germline CDR1 is MNHEY and CDR2 SVGAGI. This CDR3 region has 14 residues. The V and J ends lost 9 bases and 0 bases respectively, with 12 bases between them.

The V and J genes are TRBV6-1 and TRBJ2-2; D may be TRBD2 (6 bases). V was trimmed by 6 bases and J by 1 base, leaving 12 bases between them. Germline V gene lookup returns CDR1 MNHNS and CDR2 SASEGT. The CDR3 covers 15 residues. CDR3 sequence reads: CASRRGSGNTGELFF. Here the CDR3 DNA reads TGTGCCAGCAGGCGGGGTAGCGGGAACACCGGGGAGCTGTTTTTT.

There are a few counts of this clone. The chain has TRBV4-2 and TRBJ2-5; possibly TRBD1 for D (6 bases). This CDR3 is 17 amino acids long. Trimming shortened V by 4 bases and J by 1 base, and 19 bases separated the two germline ends. Germline CDR1 and CDR2: LGHNA and YNFKEQ. CDR3 DNA: TGTGCCAGCAGCCGTACCTACGGACAGTTCTTCCAAGAGACCCAGTACTTC. Translated, it gives CASSRTYGQFFQETQYF.

The V gene is TRBV19, the J gene TRBJ2-7, with D perhaps matching TRBD1 (6 bases). This CDR3 spans 13 amino acids. Trimming stripped 6 bases from V and 4 bases from J, with 13 bases between. The germline gives CDR1 LNHDA, CDR2 SQIVND (reference sequence). The CDR3 sequence: CASSARGGYEQYF. CDR3 bases: TGTGCCAGTAGCGCCAGGGGCGGTTACGAGCAGTACTTC. Together with reference TRBV19 and TRBJ2-7, the CDR3 gives the full variable domain: DGGITQSPKYLFRKEGQNVTLSCEQNLNHDAMYWYRQDPGQGLRLIYYSQIVNDFQKGDIAEGYSVSREKKESFPLTVTSAQKNPTAFYLCASSARGGYEQYFGPGTRLTVT.

A single count supports this clone. J is TRBJ2-7 and V is TRBV25-1, with a weak D call TRBD2 (5 bases). V was shortened by 1 base and J by 5 bases, with 12 bases between the two germline ends. This CDR3 region has 14 residues. Germline values: CDR1 MGHDK, CDR2 SYGVNS. The CDR3 protein is CASSELAKLDEQYF. The CDR3 DNA reads as TGTGCCAGCAGTGAATTAGCGAAGCTCGACGAGCAGTACTTC.

The V call is TRBV5-1, the J call TRBJ2-3; maybe TRBD1 (6 bases). V was cut by 0 bases and J by 3 bases, with 11 bases left in between. CDR3 length: 15 amino acids. Germline loops: CDR1 SGHRS, CDR2 YFSETQ. CDR3 nucleotide sequence: TGCGCCAGCAGCTTGGGGGGGCAGACAACAGATACGCAGTATTTT. Protein: CASSLGGQTTDTQYF.

The chain carries TRBV2 and TRBJ2-3; D not resolved. The CDR3 runs 13 residues. Trimming pared 8 bases from V and 2 bases from J, leaving 11 bases between. In germline, CDR1 is SNHLY, CDR2 FYNNEI. CDR3: CASLLEITDTQYF. CDR3 coding DNA: TGTGCCAGCCTGTTAGAAATCACAGATACGCAGTATTTT.

The table lists this clone with a count of one. The V and J genes are TRBV2 and TRBJ1-4, with D possibly being TRBD1 (6 bases). Trimming removed 6 bases at V and 4 bases at J, with 12 bases between. In germline, CDR1 is SNHLY, CDR2 FYNNEI. There are 14 residues in the CDR3. DNA of the CDR3: TGTGCCAGCAGGGGAACAGGGTTTAATGAAAAACTGTTTTTT. This gives the protein CASRGTGFNEKLFF.

The chain links TRBV28 to TRBJ1-1, with D possibly TRBD1 on 6 matching bases. The CDR3 totals 13 residues. Germline CDR1 and CDR2: MDHEN and SYDVKM. Trimming left V 8 bases short and J 5 bases short, with 15 bases between. The CDR3 coding sequence is TGTGCCAGCGGACCCAGGGGCGTTACTGAAGCTTTCTTT. Translated, it gives CASGPRGVTEAFF.

This rearrangement joins TRBV6-5 to TRBJ2-7; D gene unclear. CDR3 length: 14 residues. Trimming removed 0 bases at V and 6 bases at J, with 12 bases between. Looked up from germline, CDR1 is MNHEY and CDR2 is SVGAGI. The CDR3 spells CASSYSSAKREQYF. The CDR3 DNA sequence: TGTGCCAGCAGTTACTCGAGCGCCAAGCGCGAGCAGTACTTC.

The chain uses TRBV2 and TRBJ1-2, with a tentative D call TRBD1 (5 bases). CDR3 size: 13 residues. V lost 4 bases and J 6 bases, leaving 12 bases between the germline ends. Germline CDR1 and CDR2: SNHLY and FYNNEI. The CDR3 DNA reads as TGTGCCAGCAGTGGCCAGGGTGGGAATGGCTACACCTTC. Residues: CASSGQGGNGYTF. Supplemented by reference TRBV2 and TRBJ1-2, the full variable domain reads EPEVTQTPSHQVTQMGQEVILRCVPISNHLYFYWYRQILGQKVEFLVSFYNNEISEKSEIFDDQFSVERPDGSNFTLKIRSTKLEDSAMYFCASSGQGGNGYTFGSGTRLTVV.

V gene TRBV6-1 combines with J gene TRBJ2-7; D perhaps matches TRBD1 (5 bases). The V end lost 4 bases, the J end lost 1 base, and 14 bases lay between the germline ends. From germline, CDR1 is MNHNS and CDR2 SASEGT. This CDR3 has 15 amino acids. DNA of the CDR3: TGTGCCAGCAGTGTGGACACATACTTATCCTACGAGCAGTACTTC. Translation: CASSVDTYLSYEQYF.

V usage is TRBV28 and J usage is TRBJ2-7; D unresolved. CDR3 size: 11 residues. The V gene lost 3 bases and the J gene lost 5 bases, with 5 bases spanning the gap. From germline, CDR1 is MDHEN and CDR2 SYDVKM. The CDR3 protein is CASSLSHEQYF. The CDR3, as DNA: TGTGCCAGCAGTTTGTCTCACGAGCAGTACTTC.

The rearrangement uses TRBV28 and TRBJ2-5, with D possibly TRBD2 on 5 matching bases. The germline CDR1 and CDR2 sequences are MDHEN and SYDVKM. V lost 5 bases and J lost 1, with 14 bases in between. This CDR3 is 15 amino acids long. This CDR3 reads CASSPTLGFQETQYF. CDR3 sequence (DNA): TGTGCCAGCAGTCCCACACTAGGGTTCCAAGAGACCCAGTACTTC.

The chain uses TRBV15 and TRBJ2-5; 12 positions match TRBD2. The CDR3 length is 15 residues. Trimming at V came to 3 bases and at J to 9 bases, leaving 8 bases not matched to a gene. The germline V gene encodes CDR1 LNHNV and CDR2 YYDKDF (reference sequence). In DNA form, the CDR3 reads TGTGCCACCAGCAGTTCTAGCGGGGGGGCTTGGGCCCAGTACTTC. The encoded protein is CATSSSSGGAWAQYF.

This chain links TRBV10-3 with TRBJ1-4; weak D call: TRBD1 (6 bases). Germline values: CDR1 ENHRY, CDR2 SYGVKD. This CDR3 is built from 15 residues. Trimming took 0 bases from V and 5 from J, leaving 10 bases between them. The DNA of the CDR3 is TGTGCCATCAGTGAGTCAGGGAGGGGGAATGAAAAACTGTTTTTT. Protein product: CAISESGRGNEKLFF.

V and J are TRBV10-3 and TRBJ2-3; 8 bases fit TRBD2. This CDR3 region has 16 residues. Germline CDR1 ENHRY, CDR2 SYGVKD. After removal of 4 bases from V and 5 bases from J, the junction contained 11 bases not matched to a gene. The DNA for the CDR3 is TGTGCCATCAGTGCAAGGGTTAGCGGGGTCGGAGATACGCAGTATTTT. It is translated as CAISARVSGVGDTQYF.

The CDR3 loop is CASSHSVRGRDRGYTF. Here the CDR3 DNA reads TGTGCCAGCAGCCATTCCGTAAGAGGGAGGGACCGTGGCTACACCTTC. The chain couples TRBV4-2 to TRBJ1-2; D might be TRBD1 (5 bases). CDR1 and CDR2 from the germline V gene are LGHNA and YNFKEQ. V gave up 3 bases and J gave up 7 bases, with 21 bases separating them. The CDR3 contains 16 residues.

The J gene is TRBJ2-5, the V gene TRBV7-6; 11 positions agree with TRBD2. Unmatched junction bases numbered 11, after V lost 5 bases and J lost 0 bases. Per the germline V gene, CDR1 is SGHVS and CDR2 is FNYEAQ. This CDR3 has 18 residues. CDR3 region: CASSPNLAGGMYQETQYF. DNA for the CDR3: TGTGCCAGCAGCCCTAACCTAGCGGGGGGCATGTACCAAGAGACCCAGTACTTC.

The chain combines TRBV6-5 with TRBJ2-7, with TRBD1 identical over 7 bases. Germline V gene sequence: CDR1 MNHEY, CDR2 SVGAGI. The CDR3 is made up of 14 amino acids. V gave up 6 bases and J gave up 3 bases; unmatched junction bases: 8. The CDR3 reads CASSAQGLVYEQYV. As DNA, the CDR3 is TGTGCCAGCAGCGCACAGGGGCTGGTCTACGAGCAGTACGTC.

The rearrangement uses TRBV4-1 and TRBJ1-1; 7 nucleotides align to TRBD1. The CDR3 has 13 amino acids. Germline loops: CDR1 MGHRA, CDR2 YSYEKL. V was clipped by 6 bases and J by 4 bases; unmatched bases: 5. The CDR3 DNA reads as TGCGCCAGCAGACCTACAGGGGCCACTGAAGCTTTCTTT. Translation: CASRPTGATEAFF.

V gene TRBV28 combines with J gene TRBJ1-2; 7 nucleotides line up with TRBD1. V shed 4 bases and J 2 bases; nucleotides not matched to a gene: 7. Germline CDR1 and CDR2: MDHEN and SYDVKM. The CDR3 loop spans 15 amino acids. The CDR3 region is CASSSLDRANYGYTF. The CDR3 DNA reads as TGTGCCAGCAGTTCCCTCGACAGGGCCAACTATGGCTACACCTTC.

V gene TRBV18 combines with J gene TRBJ2-2; maybe TRBD1 (6 bases). Trimming removed 3 bases at V and 5 bases at J, with 22 bases between. CDR3 length: 18 amino acids. CDR1 and CDR2 (germline): KGHSH, LQKENI. The CDR3 DNA is TGTGCCAGCTCACCGTTCGGGACACTAACTTCGAGAACCGGGGAGCTGTTTTTT. Translated, it gives CASSPFGTLTSRTGELFF.

The J gene is TRBJ1-1, the V gene TRBV19, with TRBD1 identical over 10 bases. Germline V gives CDR1 LNHDA, CDR2 SQIVND (reference sequence). The V and J ends lost 6 bases and 3 bases, in that order; junction bases with no gene match: 10. This CDR3 comprises 16 residues. DNA for the CDR3: TGTGCCAGTAGAGACATAGGGACAGGGGTCTACACTGAAGCTTTCTTT. Encoded protein: CASRDIGTGVYTEAFF.

This chain links TRBV10-2 with TRBJ2-1, with D possibly matching TRBD2 (6 bases). Germline V gene data show CDR1 as WSHSY and CDR2 as SAAADI. The CDR3 covers 16 residues. V lost 6 bases, J lost 3 bases, and 18 bases lay in between. In DNA form, the CDR3 reads TGCGCCAGCAGCGAATTGGGGGGACCGAGCTACAATGAGCAGTTCTTC. It translates to CASSELGGPSYNEQFF.